The 19 T cell receptor beta chains below all came from one sample that was sequenced in a study of blood T cell repertoires in COVID-19. Profiling relied on immunoSEQ multiplex PCR, and the TCRdb table lists in-frame clones only, not all of them. The sample lists 290,000 or so clones, around 89% occurring once. The sequencing sample was made of PBMCs or T cells enriched from blood (not recorded which). These receptors originate from a woman between 18 and 30 years old with acute COVID-19.

This clone was seen once. The chain joins TRBV28 to TRBJ1-2, with TRBD1 identical over 7 bases. Germline CDR1 is MDHEN and CDR2 is SYDVKM. This CDR3 comprises 12 residues. Germline trimming cut 3 bases from V and 8 bases from J; bases unmatched to any gene: 3. CDR3 amino acids: CASSLKGAGYTF. The CDR3 DNA follows: TGTGCCAGCAGTTTGAAGGGGGCGGGCTACACCTTC.

CDR3 DNA sequence: TGTGCCAGCTCCCTAGCGGGAGGAACCGGGGAGCTGTTTTTT. It specifies CASSLAGGTGELFF. V is TRBV18 and J is TRBJ2-2; 11 nucleotides align to TRBD2. This CDR3 has 14 amino acids. V was pared by 6 bases and J by 5 bases, with 2 bases of the junction left unmatched. Germline V gene sequence: CDR1 KGHSH, CDR2 LQKENI. Full variable domain (rest looked up from reference TRBV18 and TRBJ2-2): NAGVMQNPRHLVRRRGQEARLRCSPMKGHSHVYWYRQLPEEGLKFMVYLQKENIIDESGMPKERFSAEFPKEGPSILRIQQVVRGDSAAYFCASSLAGGTGELFFGEGSRLTVL.

The V and J genes are TRBV28 and TRBJ1-2; D is undetermined. Trimming took 7 bases from V and 4 from J, leaving 22 bases between them. Germline V CDR1 and CDR2: MDHEN, SYDVKM. The CDR3 has 16 amino acids. The CDR3 region is CASTPLEARYPYGYTF. In DNA, the CDR3 is TGTGCCAGCACCCCTCTAGAGGCCCGCTATCCCTATGGCTACACCTTC.

The chain carries TRBV6-5 and TRBJ1-2, with 8 bases matching TRBD1. This CDR3 comprises 13 residues. CDR1 is MNHEY and CDR2 is SVGAGI in the germline V gene. V shed 7 bases and J 4 bases; nucleotides not matched to a gene: 5. The CDR3: CASKTGATYGYTF. The CDR3 nucleotides read TGTGCCAGCAAGACAGGGGCCACCTATGGCTACACCTTC.

The chain uses TRBV15 and TRBJ2-7; no definite D call. The V end lost 1 base, the J end lost 1 base, and 5 bases lay between the germline ends. The CDR3 contains 13 residues. Germline loops: CDR1 LNHNV, CDR2 YYDKDF (reference sequence). The CDR3 sequence: CATSRVESYEQYF. CDR3 DNA sequence: TGTGCCACCAGCAGAGTGGAGTCCTACGAGCAGTACTTC.

The V call is TRBV9, the J call TRBJ2-3; 8 bases map to TRBD2. The V gene end was trimmed by 4 bases and the J gene end by 2 bases; junction bases not matched to a gene: 6. Germline-derived CDR1 and CDR2 are SGDLS and YYNGEE. CDR3 length: 15 residues. Here the CDR3 reads CASSSRLALTDTQYF. DNA for the CDR3: TGTGCCAGCAGCTCCCGACTAGCGCTCACAGATACGCAGTATTTT.

In its sample, this clone was seen once. The chain combines TRBV19 with TRBJ2-7, with no clear D. Per germline, CDR1 LNHDA and CDR2 SQIVND (reference sequence). The CDR3 has 14 residues. Trimming removed 7 bases at V and 3 bases at J, with 16 bases between. The CDR3 loop reads CASTPRSASYEQYF. CDR3 nucleotide sequence: TGTGCCAGTACCCCACGGAGCGCCAGCTACGAGCAGTACTTC.

This clone occurred a few times. The chain uses TRBV18 and TRBJ2-2, with a possible D match to TRBD1 (6 bases). Trimming pared 3 bases from V and 15 bases from J, leaving 14 bases between. CDR1 is KGHSH, CDR2 LQKENI, per germline. The CDR3 length is 12 residues. The CDR3 bases are TGTGCCAGCTCACCTTCGGACAGTGGGTTGTTTTTT. This codes for CASSPSDSGLFF.

In this sample, this clone turned up a few times. The sample holds other DNA sequences that translate to the same CDR3. This chain links TRBV7-3 with TRBJ1-6, with TRBD1 as a possible D gene (6 bases). CDR1 SGHTA and CDR2 FQGTGA come from the germline V gene. This CDR3 contains 15 residues. The V end was cut by 0 bases, the J end by 7 bases, with 10 bases between. CDR3 region: CASSLTGQGNSPLHF. The DNA of the CDR3 is TGTGCCAGCAGCTTAACGGGGCAGGGGAATTCACCCCTCCACTTT. Full variable domain (remainder filled in from reference TRBV7-3 and TRBJ1-6): GAGVSQTPSNKVTEKGKYVELRCDPISGHTALYWYRQSLGQGPEFLIYFQGTGAADDSGLPNDRFFAVRPEGSVSTLKIQRTERGDSAVYLCASSLTGQGNSPLHFGNGTRLTVT.

V is TRBV6-4 and J is TRBJ1-1, with 7 bases matching TRBD1. Germline assignment: CDR1 MRHNA and CDR2 SNTAGT. The CDR3 is 17 residues long. The J segment lost 1 base and the V segment lost 4 bases, leaving 12 bases of the junction unmatched. In DNA, the CDR3 is TGTGCCAGCAGTGCAACAGGGGCCGCAGGTGCGAACACTGAAGCTTTCTTT. Encoded protein: CASSATGAAGANTEAFF.

CDR3 loop: CASSRLDGITDTQYF. In nucleotides, the CDR3 is TGTGCCAGCAGCCGCCTTGACGGGATCACAGATACGCAGTATTTT. The rearrangement links TRBV3-1 (or the pseudogene TRBV3-2) to TRBJ2-3; D is possibly TRBD2 (5 bases). This CDR3 region has 15 residues. V shed 4 bases and J shed 2 bases, with 13 bases lying between them. CDR1 is LGHDT and CDR2 is YNNKEL in the germline V gene (reference sequence).

The V call is TRBV28, the J call TRBJ2-7; 9 nucleotides match TRBD2. The CDR3 is 18 residues long. J was trimmed by 3 bases and V by 1 base; bases with no gene match: 13. Per germline, CDR1 MDHEN and CDR2 SYDVKM. DNA for the CDR3: TGTGCCAGCAGTTTATTTCTGGGGGGCGGGAGGGCTGGCTACGAGCAGTACTTC. Its protein is CASSLFLGGGRAGYEQYF.

J is TRBJ1-2 and V is TRBV19, with a weak D call TRBD1 (6 bases). Per the germline V gene, CDR1 is LNHDA and CDR2 is SQIVND (reference sequence). Between the trimmed V and J ends, which lost 6 bases and 2 bases, there was a span of 7 bases. This CDR3 has 12 amino acids. The CDR3 nucleotides read TGTGCCAGTAGACAGGGAAACTATGGCTACACCTTC. Its protein is CASRQGNYGYTF.

This clone was recorded once. CDR3 protein: CASSSSGTSGRLDEQFF. The CDR3 DNA reads as TGTGCCAGCAGCTCCTCCGGGACTAGCGGGAGATTGGATGAGCAGTTCTTC. V usage is TRBV7-2 and J usage is TRBJ2-1; 14 positions match TRBD2. Germline-derived CDR1 and CDR2 are SGHTA and FQGNSA. V shed 4 bases, J shed 8 bases, and the junction held 10 bases outside the gene matches. This CDR3 comprises 17 residues. The complete variable domain, with remaining parts taken from reference TRBV7-2 and TRBJ2-1, reads GAGVSQSPSNKVTEKGKDVELRCDPISGHTALYWYRQSLGQGLEFLIYFQGNSAPDKSGLPSDRFSAERTGGSVSTLTIQRTQQEDSAVYLCASSSSGTSGRLDEQFFGPGTRLTVL.

This clone turned up a few times. The chain uses TRBV6-5 and TRBJ1-3; 7 bases agree with TRBD1. V was pared by 5 bases and J by 1 base, with 5 bases of the junction left unmatched. The CDR3 sequence is 15 residues long. Germline CDR1 reads MNHEY; CDR2 reads SVGAGI. The CDR3 bases are TGTGCCAGCAGTCCGATACAGGGGTCTGGAAACACCATATATTTT. Translation gives CASSPIQGSGNTIYF.

With respect to this clone: Other DNA sequences within the sample encode an identical CDR3. The chain has TRBV28 and TRBJ2-7, with a tentative D call TRBD1 (6 bases). V was pared by 7 bases and J by 2 bases, with 15 bases between. Germline CDR1 and CDR2: MDHEN and SYDVKM. The CDR3 is 14 residues long. CDR3 sequence: CASTSGQSTYEQYF. The CDR3 bases are TGTGCCAGCACCTCTGGACAGTCTACCTACGAGCAGTACTTC.

The chain employs TRBV6-5 and TRBJ2-7; D possibly corresponds to TRBD2 (5 bases). Germline V lookup: CDR1 MNHEY, CDR2 SVGAGI. Deletions cut 7 bases from V and 1 base from J, with 14 bases between. The CDR3 covers 14 residues. This CDR3 reads CASMVERKSYEQYF. Written as DNA, the CDR3 is TGTGCCAGCATGGTTGAGCGGAAGTCCTACGAGCAGTACTTC.

The chain is built from TRBV19 and TRBJ2-1, with a weak D call TRBD1 (6 bases). Germline CDR1 and CDR2: LNHDA and SQIVND (reference sequence). The CDR3 length is 15 residues. V was trimmed by 4 bases and J by 6 bases, leaving 16 bases between them. The CDR3 DNA is TGTGCCAGTAGTAAGCCGCACAGGGTGGGCAATGAGCAGTTCTTC. This encodes CASSKPHRVGNEQFF.

This chain connects TRBV21-1 to TRBJ1-1. TRBV21-1 is listed as a pseudogene. The CDR3 runs 13 residues. The CDR3 bases are TGTGCCAGCCGGTGGCGGTTGAACACTGAAGCTTTCTTT. This translates into CASRWRLNTEAFF.